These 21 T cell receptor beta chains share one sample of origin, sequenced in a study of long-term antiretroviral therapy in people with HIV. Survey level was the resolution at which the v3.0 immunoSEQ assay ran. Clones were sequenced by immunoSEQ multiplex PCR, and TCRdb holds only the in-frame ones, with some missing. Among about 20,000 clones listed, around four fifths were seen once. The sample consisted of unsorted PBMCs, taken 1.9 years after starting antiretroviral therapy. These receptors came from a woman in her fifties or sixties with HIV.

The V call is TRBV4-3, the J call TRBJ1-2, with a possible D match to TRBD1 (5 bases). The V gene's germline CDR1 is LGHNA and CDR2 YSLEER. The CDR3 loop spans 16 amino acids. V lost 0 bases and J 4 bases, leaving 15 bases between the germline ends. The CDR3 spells CASSQDLPGRIYGYTF. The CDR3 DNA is TGCGCCAGCAGCCAAGATCTTCCAGGGCGGATCTATGGCTACACCTTC.

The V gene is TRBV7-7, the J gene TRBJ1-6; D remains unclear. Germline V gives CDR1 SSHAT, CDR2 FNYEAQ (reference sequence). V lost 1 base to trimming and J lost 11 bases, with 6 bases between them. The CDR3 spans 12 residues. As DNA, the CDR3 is TGTGCCAGCAGCTTAGGCCCCCCACCCCTCCACTTT. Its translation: CASSLGPPPLHF.

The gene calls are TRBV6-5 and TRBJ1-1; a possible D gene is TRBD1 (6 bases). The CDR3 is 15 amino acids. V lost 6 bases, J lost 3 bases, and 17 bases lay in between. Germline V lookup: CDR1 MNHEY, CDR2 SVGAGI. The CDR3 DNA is TGTGCCAGCAGACACATCAAATACAGGGACACTGAAGCTTTCTTT. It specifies CASRHIKYRDTEAFF.

This chain's CDR3 is CASSPGDGPNSPLHF. CDR3 nucleotide sequence: TGTGCCAGCAGCCCGGGGGATGGACCGAATTCACCCCTCCACTTT. The chain links TRBV7-6 to TRBJ1-6; maybe TRBD1 (5 bases). This CDR3 region has 15 residues. Germline lookup yields CDR1 SGHVS and CDR2 FNYEAQ. Trimming left V 5 bases short and J 7 bases short, with 15 bases between.

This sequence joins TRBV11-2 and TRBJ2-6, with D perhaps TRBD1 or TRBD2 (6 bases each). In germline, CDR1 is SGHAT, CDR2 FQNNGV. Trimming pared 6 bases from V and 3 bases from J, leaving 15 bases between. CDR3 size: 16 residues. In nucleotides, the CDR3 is TGTGCCAGCAGGGGGCTGGGGGGCCGTGGGGCCAACGTCCTGACTTTC. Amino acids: CASRGLGGRGANVLTF.

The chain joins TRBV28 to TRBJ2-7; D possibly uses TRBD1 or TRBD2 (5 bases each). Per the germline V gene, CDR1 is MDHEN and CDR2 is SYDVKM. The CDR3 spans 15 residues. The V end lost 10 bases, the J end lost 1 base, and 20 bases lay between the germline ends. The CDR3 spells CATSGRGRGSYEQYF. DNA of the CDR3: TGTGCCACCTCCGGACGGGGAAGGGGATCCTACGAGCAGTACTTC.

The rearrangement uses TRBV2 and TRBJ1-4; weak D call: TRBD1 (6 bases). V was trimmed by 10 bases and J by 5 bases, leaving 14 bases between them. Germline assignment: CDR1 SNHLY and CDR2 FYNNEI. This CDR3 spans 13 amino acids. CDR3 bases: TGTGCCATAAATGGACAGAGAAATGAAAAACTGTTTTTT. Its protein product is CAINGQRNEKLFF. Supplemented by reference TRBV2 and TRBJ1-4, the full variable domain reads EPEVTQTPSHQVTQMGQEVILRCVPISNHLYFYWYRQILGQKVEFLVSFYNNEISEKSEIFDDQFSVERPDGSNFTLKIRSTKLEDSAMYFCAINGQRNEKLFFGSGTQLSVL.

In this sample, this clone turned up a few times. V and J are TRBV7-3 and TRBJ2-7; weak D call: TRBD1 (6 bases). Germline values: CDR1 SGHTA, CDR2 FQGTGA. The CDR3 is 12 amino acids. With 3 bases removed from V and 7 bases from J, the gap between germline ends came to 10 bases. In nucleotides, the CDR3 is TGTGCCAGCAGCTTCGAAAGGGGGGAGCAGTACTTC. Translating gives CASSFERGEQYF.

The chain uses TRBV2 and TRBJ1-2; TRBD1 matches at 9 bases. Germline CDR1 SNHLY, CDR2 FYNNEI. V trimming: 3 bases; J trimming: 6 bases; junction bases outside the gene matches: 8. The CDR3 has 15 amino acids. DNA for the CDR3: TGTGCCAGCAGTGACTCGGGACAGGGAACCCATGGCTACACCTTC. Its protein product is CASSDSGQGTHGYTF. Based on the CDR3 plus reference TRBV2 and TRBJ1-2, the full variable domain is EPEVTQTPSHQVTQMGQEVILRCVPISNHLYFYWYRQILGQKVEFLVSFYNNEISEKSEIFDDQFSVERPDGSNFTLKIRSTKLEDSAMYFCASSDSGQGTHGYTFGSGTRLTVV.

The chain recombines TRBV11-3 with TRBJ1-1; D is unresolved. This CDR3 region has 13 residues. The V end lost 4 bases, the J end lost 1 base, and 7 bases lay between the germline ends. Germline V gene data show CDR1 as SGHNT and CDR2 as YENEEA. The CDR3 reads CASSSWGNTEAFF. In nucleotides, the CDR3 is TGTGCCAGCAGCTCGTGGGGGAACACTGAAGCTTTCTTT.

The CDR3 DNA reads TGCGCCAGCGGAAGGGACCATTTGGACCACGAGCAGTACTTC. Protein sequence: CASGRDHLDHEQYF. This sequence joins TRBV5-1 and TRBJ2-7, with D perhaps TRBD1 or TRBD2 (5 bases each). Germline CDR1 SGHRS, CDR2 YFSETQ. This CDR3 region has 14 residues. V dropped 7 bases and J dropped 5 bases, with 19 bases sitting between them.

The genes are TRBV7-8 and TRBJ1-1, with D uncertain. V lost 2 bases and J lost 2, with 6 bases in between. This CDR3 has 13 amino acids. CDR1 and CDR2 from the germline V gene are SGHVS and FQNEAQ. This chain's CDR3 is CASSLPPNTEAFF. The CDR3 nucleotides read TGTGCCAGCAGCTTACCCCCTAACACTGAAGCTTTCTTT. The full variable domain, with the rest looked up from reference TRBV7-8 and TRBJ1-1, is GAGVSQSPRYKVAKRGQDVALRCDPISGHVSLFWYQQALGQGPEFLTYFQNEAQLDKSGLPSDRFFAERPEGSVSTLKIQRTQQEDSAVYLCASSLPPNTEAFFGQGTRLTVV.

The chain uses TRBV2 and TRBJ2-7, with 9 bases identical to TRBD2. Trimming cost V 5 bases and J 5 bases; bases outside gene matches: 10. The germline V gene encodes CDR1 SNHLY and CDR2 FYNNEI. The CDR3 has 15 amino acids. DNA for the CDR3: TGTGCCAGCAGTCAGGACTCTAGCGGGGTAGACGAGCAGTACTTC. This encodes CASSQDSSGVDEQYF.

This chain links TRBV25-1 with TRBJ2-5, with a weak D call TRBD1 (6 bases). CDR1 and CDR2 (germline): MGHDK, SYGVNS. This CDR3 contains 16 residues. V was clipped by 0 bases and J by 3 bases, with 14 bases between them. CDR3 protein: CASSEYTGWGKETQYF. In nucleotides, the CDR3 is TGTGCCAGCAGTGAATATACAGGGTGGGGGAAAGAGACCCAGTACTTC.

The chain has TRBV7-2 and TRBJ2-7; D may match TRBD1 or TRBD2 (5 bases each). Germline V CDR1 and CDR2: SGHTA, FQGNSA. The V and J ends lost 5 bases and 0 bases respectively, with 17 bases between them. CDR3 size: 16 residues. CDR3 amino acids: CASSQSRAGSSYEQYF. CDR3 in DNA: TGTGCCAGCAGCCAATCCAGGGCAGGGAGCTCCTACGAGCAGTACTTC.

CDR3: CASSGDRGLTEQYF. CDR3 sequence (DNA): TGTGCCAGCAGCGGGGACAGGGGGTTGACCGAGCAGTACTTC. The V call is TRBV5-4, the J call TRBJ2-7; TRBD1 matches 11 bases. This CDR3 spans 14 amino acids. The trim removed 4 bases at V and 6 bases at J, leaving 6 bases unmatched. Germline V gene data show CDR1 as SGHNT and CDR2 as YYREEE (reference sequence).

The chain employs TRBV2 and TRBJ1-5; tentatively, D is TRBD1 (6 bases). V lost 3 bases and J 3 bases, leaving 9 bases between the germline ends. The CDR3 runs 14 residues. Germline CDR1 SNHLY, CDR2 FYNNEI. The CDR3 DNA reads TGTGCCAGCAGTGACGGACAGTTCAATCAGCCCCAGCATTTT. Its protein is CASSDGQFNQPQHF.

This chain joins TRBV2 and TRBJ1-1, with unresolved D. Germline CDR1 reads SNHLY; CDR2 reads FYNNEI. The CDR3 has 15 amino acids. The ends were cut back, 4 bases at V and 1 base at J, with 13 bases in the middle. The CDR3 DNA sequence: TGTGCCAGCAGTGGGTCCGGACGGACGAACACTGAAGCTTTCTTT. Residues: CASSGSGRTNTEAFF.

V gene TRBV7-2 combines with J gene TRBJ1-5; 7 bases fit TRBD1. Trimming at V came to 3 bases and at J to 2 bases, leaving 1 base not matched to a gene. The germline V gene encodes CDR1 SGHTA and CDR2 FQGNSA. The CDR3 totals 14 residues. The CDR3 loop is CASSFTGGNQPQHF. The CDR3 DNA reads TGTGCCAGCAGCTTTACAGGGGGCAATCAGCCCCAGCATTTT.

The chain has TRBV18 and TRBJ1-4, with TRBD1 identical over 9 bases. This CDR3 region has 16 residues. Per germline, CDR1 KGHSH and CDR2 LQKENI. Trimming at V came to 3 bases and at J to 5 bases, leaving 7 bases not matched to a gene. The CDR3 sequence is CASSPPRDRENEKLFF. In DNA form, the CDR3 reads TGTGCCAGCTCACCGCCGCGGGACAGGGAGAATGAAAAACTGTTTTTT.

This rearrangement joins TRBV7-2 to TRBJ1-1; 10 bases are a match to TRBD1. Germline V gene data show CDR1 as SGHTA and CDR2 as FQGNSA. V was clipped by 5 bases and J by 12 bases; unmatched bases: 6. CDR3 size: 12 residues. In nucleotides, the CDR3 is TGTGCCAGCAGCATGAGGACAGGGGGGACTTTCTTT. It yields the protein CASSMRTGGTFF.